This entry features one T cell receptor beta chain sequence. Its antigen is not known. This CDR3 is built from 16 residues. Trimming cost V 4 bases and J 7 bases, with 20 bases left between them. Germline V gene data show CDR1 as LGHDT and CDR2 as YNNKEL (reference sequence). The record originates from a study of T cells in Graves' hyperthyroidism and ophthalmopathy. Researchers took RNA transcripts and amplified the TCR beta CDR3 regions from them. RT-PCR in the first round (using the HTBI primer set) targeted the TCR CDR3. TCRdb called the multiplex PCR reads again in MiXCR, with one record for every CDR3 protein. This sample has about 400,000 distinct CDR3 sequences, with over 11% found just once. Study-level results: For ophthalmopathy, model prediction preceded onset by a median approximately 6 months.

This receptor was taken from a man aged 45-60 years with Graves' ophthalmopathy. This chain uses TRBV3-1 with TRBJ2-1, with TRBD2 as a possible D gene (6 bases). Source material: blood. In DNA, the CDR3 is TGTGCCAGCAGCCTAAGGGGAGGAGTAGTGGGTAATGAGCAGTTCTTC. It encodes CASSLRGGVVGNEQFF.